These T cell receptor beta chains were read from a single sample in a study of Graves' ophthalmopathy and Graves' hyperthyroidism. TCRdb re-called the multiplex PCR reads through MiXCR, storing one row per CDR3 protein. The data hold 600,000 to 700,000 distinct CDR3 sequences, with roughly 41% observed a single time. The sequencing input was peripheral blood. The receptors originated from an adult man with Graves' ophthalmopathy. CDR3s leave out the opening cysteine and the closing phenylalanine or tryptophan. D genes are given only for firm matches.

V	D	J	CDR3
TRBV2	.	TRBJ1-2	ASKNDSVGGQSYGYT
TRBV9	TRBD2	TRBJ2-5	ASSFGLAGAQETQY
TRBV7-9	.	TRBJ2-7	ASSPRDGVEQY
TRBV29-1	TRBD1	TRBJ1-2	SVESETGKTGYT
TRBV15	.	TRBJ2-6	ATSNQGGSGANVLT
TRBV5-4	TRBD1	TRBJ1-3	ASSPPGTGGTIY
TRBV25-1	.	TRBJ1-2	ASVDVGDYGYT
TRBV12-3/TRBV12-4	.	TRBJ1-2	ASGYRGNYGYT
TRBV6-1	.	TRBJ1-1	ASSPPPRARHTEAF
TRBV7-9	.	TRBJ2-2	ASRFSAGRNTGELF
TRBV2	.	TRBJ1-5	ASSEVGFNDQPQH
TRBV11-2	.	TRBJ2-7	ASSPDYIISYEQY
TRBV7-9	.	TRBJ1-2	ASSSDGIGYT
TRBV5-1	TRBD1	TRBJ2-2	ASSFELGQSHTGELF
TRBV5-8	.	TRBJ1-6	ASSFGGANSPLH
TRBV20-1	.	.	SARAAQGQF
TRBV4-3	TRBD2	TRBJ2-7	ASSFGPSGSWGQY
TRBV25-1	.	TRBJ2-2	ASSEGPWNTGELF
TRBV3-1	.	TRBJ2-7	ASSAGRFPYEQY
TRBV2	TRBD1	TRBJ2-5	ASVQGSQETQY
TRBV5-6	.	TRBJ2-6	ATYSWFRETGANVLT
TRBV12-3/TRBV12-4	TRBD1	TRBJ2-7	ASSRGGDRGYEQY
TRBV5-5	.	TRBJ1-2	ASSLQGPVYGYT
TRBV9	.	TRBJ2-5	ASSPPLGVETQY
TRBV4-1	TRBD2	TRBJ2-5	ASSQARLAQETQY
TRBV3-1	.	TRBJ1-6	ASSQDGGDPLH
TRBV7-9	.	TRBJ2-7	ASSATSSYEQY
TRBV9	.	TRBJ1-6	ASSPKGPEYNSPLH
TRBV9	.	TRBJ1-2	ASSPSRRIPRGYT
TRBV12-3/TRBV12-4	TRBD2	TRBJ2-2	ASSPWTSTGELF
TRBV5-5	.	TRBJ2-5	ASSLPPGETQY
TRBV20-1	TRBD1	TRBJ1-4	SASGTGGKLF
TRBV13	TRBD1	TRBJ1-1	ASSWGQGSEAF
TRBV10-3	.	TRBJ1-6	ASSDWGSYNSPLH
TRBV12-3/TRBV12-4	TRBD1	TRBJ1-6	ASSLRITGASSPLH
TRBV20-1	TRBD1	TRBJ2-2	SAGTGGTPGELF
TRBV19	.	TRBJ2-7	ASSIEGRGGYEQY
TRBV9	.	TRBJ2-5	ASSPDGRTQY
TRBV25-1	.	TRBJ1-4	ASPRETSEKLF
TRBV24-1	.	TRBJ2-7	ATSAGPYEQY
TRBV11-3	TRBD1	TRBJ2-2	ASQLSWSMGQGNTGELF
TRBV7-9	.	TRBJ2-5	ASSSLETQY
TRBV7-2	TRBD1	TRBJ1-5	ASSPGQPGGTQH
TRBV7-2	TRBD1	TRBJ2-7	ASRLTETGVGEQY
TRBV9	.	TRBJ2-5	ASSVVAGSIQTQY
TRBV25-1	.	TRBJ2-7	ASSRDTGLREQY
TRBV6-6	.	TRBJ2-7	ASSSRDTQAEQY
TRBV10-3	.	TRBJ2-3	AINSEADTQY
TRBV10-3	.	TRBJ2-2	ASSYSPGIGNTGELF
TRBV7-9	TRBD1	TRBJ2-2	ASYYRG
TRBV29-1	TRBD1	TRBJ2-7	SVETGTGVTYEQY
TRBV29-1	TRBD1	TRBJ1-5	SGGDSYEH
TRBV7-9	.	TRBJ2-7	ASSLAQGYYEQY
TRBV11-1	.	TRBJ1-4	ASSLTGSEKLF
TRBV9	TRBD2	TRBJ2-7	ASSVSSGTHEQY
TRBV7-6	.	TRBJ2-5	ASSLGGGGETQY
TRBV25-1	TRBD1	TRBJ2-7	ASSEGQGLYEQY